A single sample gave rise to the 29 T cell receptor beta chains below, sequenced in a study of shared clonotypes between healthy human individuals. Generated by immunoSEQ multiplex PCR, the TCRdb table keeps only in-frame clones and is missing some. Of over 750,000 clones listed, 90% to 97% are singletons. Naive CD8 cells lacked CD45RO and underwent positive selection for CCR7, leaving out terminally differentiated effector memory CD45RA+ cells. The sample comprised naive CD8+ T cells sorted from blood. These receptors came from a man younger than 45 in good health.

The rearrangement links TRBV7-8 to TRBJ1-4; D not resolved. Trimming removed 2 bases from V and 1 base from J, with 8 bases in between. In germline, CDR1 is SGHVS, CDR2 FQNEAQ. The CDR3 contains 15 residues. The CDR3: CASSLYRGTNEKLFF. The DNA of the CDR3 is TGTGCCAGCAGCTTATATCGGGGAACTAATGAAAAACTGTTTTTT.

The V and J genes are TRBV7-8 and TRBJ2-7, with 9 bases matching TRBD1. The CDR3 covers 16 residues. Germline lookup yields CDR1 SGHVS and CDR2 FQNEAQ. V gave up 8 bases and J gave up 0 bases; unmatched junction bases: 11. The CDR3 here is CASDGTGLQSSYEQYF. DNA of the CDR3: TGTGCCAGCGACGGGACAGGGCTGCAGTCCTCCTACGAGCAGTACTTC.

V is TRBV4-1 and J is TRBJ2-7; 8 bases align to TRBD2. With V trimmed by 3 bases and J by 6 bases, 7 bases remained unmatched. In germline, CDR1 is MGHRA, CDR2 YSYEKL. This CDR3 has 14 residues. The CDR3 loop reads CASSHSGSVSEQYF. CDR3 nucleotides: TGCGCCAGCAGCCACAGCGGGAGCGTTAGCGAGCAGTACTTC.

The gene calls are TRBV27 and TRBJ2-7; D is possibly TRBD2 (5 bases). Germline V gives CDR1 MNHEY, CDR2 SMNVEV (reference sequence). The CDR3 consists of 12 residues. The V end was cut by 6 bases, the J end by 5 bases, with 11 bases between. The CDR3 sequence: CASSPFGDEQYF. In DNA form, the CDR3 reads TGTGCCAGCAGCCCCTTCGGGGACGAGCAGTACTTC.

V is TRBV4-1 and J is TRBJ1-1; D is ambiguous. Germline V gene data show CDR1 as MGHRA and CDR2 as YSYEKL. The length of the CDR3 is 13 residues. V was cut by 0 bases and J by 6 bases, with 8 bases left in between. The CDR3 bases are TGCGCCAGCAGCCAAGAATTAGTCGCTGAAGCTTTCTTT. This gives the protein CASSQELVAEAFF.

V gene TRBV9 combines with J gene TRBJ2-2; 8 bases fit TRBD1. V shed 3 bases, J shed 0 bases, and the junction held 7 bases outside the gene matches. This CDR3 contains 17 residues. Germline loops: CDR1 SGDLS, CDR2 YYNGEE. The CDR3 DNA reads TGTGCCAGCAGCGATCCGGGACAGGTCGCGAACACCGGGGAGCTGTTTTTT. This sequence encodes CASSDPGQVANTGELFF.

The V call is TRBV6-6, the J call TRBJ1-2; D gene unclear. Germline CDR1 reads MNHNY; CDR2 reads SVGAGI (reference sequence). The CDR3 loop spans 13 amino acids. The V and J ends lost 6 bases and 4 bases respectively, with 12 bases between them. Here the CDR3 DNA reads TGTGCCAGCAGGCCGGACGGTGGCTATGGCTACACCTTC. As protein: CASRPDGGYGYTF.

The chain combines TRBV6-6 with TRBJ1-1; D gene unclear. The CDR3 loop spans 11 amino acids. Between the trimmed V and J ends, which lost 7 bases and 4 bases, there was a span of 7 bases. From germline, CDR1 is MNHNY and CDR2 SVGAGI (reference sequence). CDR3 loop: CASKESTEAFF. In DNA form, the CDR3 reads TGTGCCAGCAAGGAGAGCACTGAAGCTTTCTTT.

J is TRBJ2-3 and V is TRBV6-6, with unresolved D. The ends were cut back, 5 bases at V and 4 bases at J, with 10 bases in the middle. This CDR3 comprises 13 residues. Germline V CDR1 and CDR2: MNHNY, SVGAGI (reference sequence). CDR3 protein: CASSPHRADTQYF. The CDR3 DNA reads as TGTGCCAGCAGTCCCCATCGGGCAGATACGCAGTATTTT.

The chain employs TRBV19 and TRBJ2-3; D perhaps matches TRBD1 (5 bases). The CDR3 totals 13 residues. The germline gives CDR1 LNHDA, CDR2 SQIVND (reference sequence). Trimming shortened V by 8 bases and J by 2 bases, and 11 bases separated the two germline ends. The CDR3 nucleotides read TGTGCCAGTCGCGACAGATCCACAGATACGCAGTATTTT. It translates to CASRDRSTDTQYF.

V usage is TRBV7-9 and J usage is TRBJ1-4; 8 bases align to TRBD1. The germline CDR1 and CDR2 sequences are SEHNR and FQNEAQ (reference sequence). Trimming removed 5 bases from V and 8 bases from J; junction bases left unmatched: 7. The CDR3 consists of 14 residues. The CDR3 DNA reads TGTGCCAGCAGCCCCGGGACAGGTCACGAAAAACTGTTTTTT. Its protein is CASSPGTGHEKLFF.

The rearrangement uses TRBV27 and TRBJ2-1; a possible D gene is TRBD2 (5 bases). V lost 2 bases, J lost 5 bases, and 10 bases lay in between. Per germline, CDR1 MNHEY and CDR2 SMNVEV (reference sequence). CDR3 length: 14 amino acids. CDR3 DNA: TGTGCCAGCAGTTTAGGGCTAGCACACAATGAGCAGTTCTTC. Protein sequence: CASSLGLAHNEQFF.

The J gene is TRBJ1-2, the V gene TRBV27; 8 nucleotides match TRBD1. Trimming at V came to 4 bases and at J to 4 bases, leaving 17 bases not matched to a gene. CDR3 size: 18 residues. Germline CDR1 reads MNHEY; CDR2 reads SMNVEV (reference sequence). Here the CDR3 reads CASSSPSATGAPFYGYTF. The CDR3 coding sequence is TGTGCCAGCAGTTCCCCGTCCGCGACAGGGGCACCCTTCTATGGCTACACCTTC.

About this clone: Other DNA sequences in this specimen translate into the identical CDR3. The J gene is TRBJ2-7, the V gene TRBV2; D uncertain. The V gene's germline CDR1 is SNHLY and CDR2 FYNNEI. Trimming took off 4 bases at V and 2 bases at J, with 6 bases between the two ends. The CDR3 covers 12 residues. The CDR3, as DNA: TGTGCCAGCAGTGGGGAACCCTACGAGCAGTACTTC. It encodes CASSGEPYEQYF.

The chain employs TRBV6-1 and TRBJ2-1; D gene uncertain. CDR3 length equals 16 residues. V was clipped by 2 bases and J by 4 bases, with 15 bases between them. The V gene's germline CDR1 is MNHNS and CDR2 SASEGT. The CDR3 protein is CASSESGSSYYNEQFF. The CDR3 nucleotides are TGTGCCAGCAGTGAATCGGGTAGCAGCTATTACAATGAGCAGTTCTTC.

The V gene is TRBV7-9, the J gene TRBJ2-6; D is undetermined. The V gene's germline CDR1 is SEHNR and CDR2 FQNEAQ (reference sequence). CDR3 length: 15 residues. V shed 2 bases and J shed 0 bases, with 5 bases lying between them. The CDR3 spells CASSLSDSGANVLTF. The CDR3 nucleotides are TGTGCCAGCAGCTTATCCGACTCTGGGGCCAACGTCCTGACTTTC.

The rearrangement uses TRBV14 and TRBJ2-7, with 8 bases identical to TRBD2. This CDR3 region has 16 residues. The V gene end was trimmed by 3 bases and the J gene end by 0 bases; junction bases not matched to a gene: 7. In germline, CDR1 is SGHDN, CDR2 FVKESK. As DNA, the CDR3 is TGTGCCAGCAGCCATCCCTCCGGGAGGGTCTCCTACGAGCAGTACTTC. This codes for CASSHPSGRVSYEQYF.

The chain employs TRBV6-5 and TRBJ2-7, with D possibly TRBD2 on 6 matching bases. Germline assignment: CDR1 MNHEY and CDR2 SVGAGI. Trimming removed 5 bases from V and 6 bases from J, with 11 bases in between. This CDR3 comprises 12 residues. The CDR3: CASSPGGPEQYF. The CDR3 region has the DNA TGTGCCAGCAGTCCAGGAGGGCCCGAGCAGTACTTC.

V usage is TRBV10-3 and J usage is TRBJ2-7, with D perhaps TRBD1 or TRBD2 (5 bases each). The CDR3 sequence is 16 residues long. Trimming pared 5 bases from V and 0 bases from J, leaving 17 bases between. Germline V CDR1 and CDR2: ENHRY, SYGVKD. CDR3 amino acids: CAISPAGTGSSYEQYF. The CDR3 bases are TGTGCCATCAGTCCCGCCGGGACGGGGAGCTCCTACGAGCAGTACTTC.

This chain joins TRBV29-1 and TRBJ2-1; D is perhaps TRBD1 (5 bases). This CDR3 is 13 amino acids long. V lost 2 bases, J lost 7 bases, and 12 bases lay in between. Looked up from germline, CDR1 is SQVTM and CDR2 is ANQGSEA. The CDR3 loop reads CSVESGRENEQFF. The CDR3 bases are TGCAGCGTTGAATCGGGCAGGGAAAATGAGCAGTTCTTC.

The chain employs TRBV18 and TRBJ1-2, with D perhaps matching TRBD1 (5 bases). The CDR3 has 15 amino acids. CDR1 is KGHSH, CDR2 LQKENI, per germline. Trimming cost V 8 bases and J 0 bases, with 16 bases left between them. CDR3 amino acids: CASTEIDSPNYGYTF. CDR3 DNA sequence: TGTGCCAGCACCGAGATTGACAGTCCTAACTATGGCTACACCTTC.

The V and J genes are TRBV28 and TRBJ2-7; D is unclear. V was trimmed by 0 bases and J by 3 bases, leaving 21 bases between them. The CDR3 has 18 amino acids. Germline CDR1 MDHEN, CDR2 SYDVKM. The CDR3 bases are TGTGCCAGCAGTTTATGGGGTCGGAGCTCAAGGAATAACTACGAGCAGTACTTC. Residues: CASSLWGRSSRNNYEQYF.

This clone was observed a single time. The genes are TRBV7-9 and TRBJ2-1, with 7 bases aligning to TRBD2. Unmatched junction bases numbered 6, after V lost 1 base and J lost 9 bases. The CDR3 contains 14 residues. Germline CDR1 SEHNR, CDR2 FQNEAQ (reference sequence). CDR3 coding DNA: TGTGCCAGCAGCTTAGTTGCGGGAGATACTGAGCAGTTCTTC. Translated: CASSLVAGDTEQFF.

V and J are TRBV7-9 and TRBJ2-2; D remains ambiguous. The ends were cut back, 7 bases at V and 6 bases at J, with 15 bases in the middle. CDR3 length: 14 residues. In germline, CDR1 is SEHNR, CDR2 FQNEAQ (reference sequence). The CDR3 DNA follows: TGTGCCAGCACCCCCCTACCGGCCGCCGGGGAGCTGTTTTTT. It translates to CASTPLPAAGELFF.

The CDR3: CASSGSGVLSSGNTIYF. In DNA, the CDR3 is TGTGCCAGCAGCGGGTCCGGGGTATTGTCGTCTGGAAACACCATATATTTT. The chain is built from TRBV5-6 and TRBJ1-3, with D hard to call. Germline CDR1 SGHDT, CDR2 YYEEEE. The V gene lost 4 bases and the J gene lost 1 base, with 18 bases spanning the gap. The CDR3 extends over 17 amino acids.

The V and J genes are TRBV19 and TRBJ1-5; 8 bases are shared with TRBD1. Germline values: CDR1 LNHDA, CDR2 SQIVND (reference sequence). This CDR3 has 14 amino acids. The V and J ends lost 9 bases and 1 base, in that order; junction bases with no gene match: 5. The CDR3 nucleotides read TGTGCCAGCGCCCCAGGGGGCAGCAATCAGCCCCAGCATTTT. This gives the protein CASAPGGSNQPQHF.

The chain combines TRBV7-3 with TRBJ2-2; a possible D gene is TRBD1 (6 bases). The CDR3 has 14 amino acids. The germline V and J ends were trimmed by 6 bases and 0 bases, with 8 bases remaining between them. Germline V gene sequence: CDR1 SGHTA, CDR2 FQGTGA. Here the CDR3 reads CASRRDTNTGELFF. The CDR3 DNA reads as TGTGCCAGCAGAAGGGACACGAACACCGGGGAGCTGTTTTTT.

The chain is built from TRBV9 and TRBJ2-5, with 7 bases matching TRBD2. J was trimmed by 3 bases and V by 0 bases; bases with no gene match: 2. The CDR3 contains 14 residues. In germline, CDR1 is SGDLS, CDR2 YYNGEE. Here the CDR3 DNA reads TGTGCCAGCAGCGTAGGCGGGGGTAAAGAGACCCAGTACTTC. As protein: CASSVGGGKETQYF.

The V gene is TRBV15, the J gene TRBJ2-1, with D uncertain. CDR1 is LNHNV and CDR2 is YYDKDF in the germline V gene (reference sequence). V was clipped by 1 base and J by 0 bases, with 10 bases between them. CDR3 length: 16 residues. For the CDR3, the DNA is TGTGCCACCAGCAGAGTCAGTTCTGGCTCCTACAATGAGCAGTTCTTC. Translating it yields CATSRVSSGSYNEQFF. Using reference TRBV15 and TRBJ2-1 for the parts outside the CDR3, the full variable domain is DAMVIQNPRYQVTQFGKPVTLSCSQTLNHNVMYWYQQKSSQAPKLLFHYYDKDFNNEADTPDNFQSRRPNTSFCFLDIRSPGLGDTAMYLCATSRVSSGSYNEQFFGPGTRLTVL.